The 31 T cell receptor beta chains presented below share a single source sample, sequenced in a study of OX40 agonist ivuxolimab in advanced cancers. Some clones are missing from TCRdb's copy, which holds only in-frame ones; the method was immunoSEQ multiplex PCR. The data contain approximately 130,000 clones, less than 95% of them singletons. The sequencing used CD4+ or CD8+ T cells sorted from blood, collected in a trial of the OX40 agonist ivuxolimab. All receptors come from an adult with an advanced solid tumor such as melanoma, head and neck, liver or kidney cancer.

The CDR3 nucleotides are TGCGCCAGCAGCCCTCTCTCTAGCGTAATCCACAATGAGCAGTTCTTC. Encoded protein: CASSPLSSVIHNEQFF. The V call is TRBV4-3, the J call TRBJ2-1, with D perhaps matching TRBD2 (6 bases). Germline V gene data show CDR1 as LGHNA and CDR2 as YSLEER. With 4 bases removed from V and 5 bases from J, the gap between germline ends came to 18 bases. The CDR3 spans 16 residues.

CDR3 nucleotide sequence: TGTGCCTGGAATCCCAGGGGTCGGGGCACTGAAGCTTTCTTT. This gives the protein CAWNPRGRGTEAFF. This chain uses TRBV30 with TRBJ1-1, with D maybe TRBD1 (6 bases). Germline lookup yields CDR1 GTSNPN and CDR2 SVGIG (reference sequence). V was shortened by 4 bases and J by 4 bases, with 16 bases between the two germline ends. The CDR3 has 14 amino acids.

Written as DNA, the CDR3 is TGTGCCAGCATAGGGACGTCGTATTATCAGCCCCAGCATTTT. Amino acids: CASIGTSYYQPQHF. The chain joins TRBV5-8 to TRBJ1-5; tentative D call: TRBD1 (5 bases). CDR3 size: 14 residues. Deletions cut 6 bases from V and 5 bases from J, with 15 bases between. The germline CDR1 and CDR2 sequences are SGHTS and YDEGEE.

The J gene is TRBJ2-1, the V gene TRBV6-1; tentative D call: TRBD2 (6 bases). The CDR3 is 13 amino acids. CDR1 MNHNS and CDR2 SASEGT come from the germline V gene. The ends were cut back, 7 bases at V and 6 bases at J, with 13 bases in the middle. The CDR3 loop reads CASTLAYSNEQFF. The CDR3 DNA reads TGTGCCAGCACCCTAGCGTACAGCAATGAGCAGTTCTTC.

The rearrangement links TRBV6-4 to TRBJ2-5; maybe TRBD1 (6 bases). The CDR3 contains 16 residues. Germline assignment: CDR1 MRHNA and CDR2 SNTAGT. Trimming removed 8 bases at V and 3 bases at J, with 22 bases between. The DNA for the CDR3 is TGTGCCAGCCATGGGGGCCAGGAACCCACGGAAGAGACCCAGTACTTC. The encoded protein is CASHGGQEPTEETQYF.

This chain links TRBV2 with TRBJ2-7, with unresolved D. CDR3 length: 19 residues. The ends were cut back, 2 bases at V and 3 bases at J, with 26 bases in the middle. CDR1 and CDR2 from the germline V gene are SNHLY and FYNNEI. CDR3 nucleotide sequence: TGTGCCAGCAGTGAACACGAATGGCAGATCAAGACTCCCAACTACGAGCAGTACTTC. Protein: CASSEHEWQIKTPNYEQYF.

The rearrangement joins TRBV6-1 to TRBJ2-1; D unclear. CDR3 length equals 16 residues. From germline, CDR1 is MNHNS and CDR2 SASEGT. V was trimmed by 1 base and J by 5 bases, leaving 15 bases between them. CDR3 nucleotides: TGTGCCAGCAGTGAAGTTGTCGGCTGGCAAGACAATGAGCAGTTCTTC. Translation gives CASSEVVGWQDNEQFF.

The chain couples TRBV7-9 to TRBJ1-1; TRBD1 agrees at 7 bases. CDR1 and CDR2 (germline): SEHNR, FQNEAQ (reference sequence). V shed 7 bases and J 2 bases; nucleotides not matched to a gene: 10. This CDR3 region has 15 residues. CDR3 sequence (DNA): TGTGCCAGCACCCCCGACAGGGCGGGTAACACTGAAGCTTTCTTT. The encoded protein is CASTPDRAGNTEAFF.

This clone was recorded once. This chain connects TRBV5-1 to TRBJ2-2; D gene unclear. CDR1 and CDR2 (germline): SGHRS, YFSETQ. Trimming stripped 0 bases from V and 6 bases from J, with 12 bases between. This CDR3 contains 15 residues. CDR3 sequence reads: CASSLVVQTAGELFF. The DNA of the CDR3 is TGCGCCAGCAGCTTGGTAGTGCAGACCGCCGGGGAGCTGTTTTTT.

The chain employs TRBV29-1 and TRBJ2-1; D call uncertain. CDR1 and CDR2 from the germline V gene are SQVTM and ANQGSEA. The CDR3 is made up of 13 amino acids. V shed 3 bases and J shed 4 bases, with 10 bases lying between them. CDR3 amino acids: CSVERSQYNEQFF. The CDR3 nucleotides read TGCAGCGTTGAGAGATCTCAATACAATGAGCAGTTCTTC.

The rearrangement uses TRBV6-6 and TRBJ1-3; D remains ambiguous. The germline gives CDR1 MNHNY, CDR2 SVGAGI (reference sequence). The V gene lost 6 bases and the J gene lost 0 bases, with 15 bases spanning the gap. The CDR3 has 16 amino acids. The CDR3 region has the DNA TGTGCCAGCAGCCTCACGGATGCGAGCTCTGGAAACACCATATATTTT. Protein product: CASSLTDASSGNTIYF.

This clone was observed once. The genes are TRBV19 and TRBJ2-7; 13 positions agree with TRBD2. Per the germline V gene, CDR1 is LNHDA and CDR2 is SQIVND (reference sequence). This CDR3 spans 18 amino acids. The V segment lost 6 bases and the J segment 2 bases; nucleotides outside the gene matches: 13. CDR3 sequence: CASSRLAGGTLDAYEQYF. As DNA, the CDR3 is TGTGCCAGTAGCCGACTAGCGGGAGGAACTCTGGACGCCTACGAGCAGTACTTC.

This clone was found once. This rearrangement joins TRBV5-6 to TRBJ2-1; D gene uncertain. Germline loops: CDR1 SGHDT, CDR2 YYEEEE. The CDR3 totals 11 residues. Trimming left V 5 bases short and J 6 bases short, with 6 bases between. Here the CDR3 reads CASRSSNEQFF. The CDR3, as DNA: TGTGCCAGCAGGAGCTCCAATGAGCAGTTCTTC.

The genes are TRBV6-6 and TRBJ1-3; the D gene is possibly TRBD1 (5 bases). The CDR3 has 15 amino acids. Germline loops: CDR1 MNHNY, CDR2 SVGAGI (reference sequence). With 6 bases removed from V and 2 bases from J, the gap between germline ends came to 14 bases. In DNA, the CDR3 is TGTGCCAGCAGGACTCAGGGAAGGACTGGAAACACCATATATTTT. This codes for CASRTQGRTGNTIYF.

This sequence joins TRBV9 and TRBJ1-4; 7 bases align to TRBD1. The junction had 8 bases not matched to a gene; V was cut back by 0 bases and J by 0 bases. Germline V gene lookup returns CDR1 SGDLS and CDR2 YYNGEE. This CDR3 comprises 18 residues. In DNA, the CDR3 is TGTGCCAGCAGCGTAGACAGGGGAGGATTTGCAACTAATGAAAAACTGTTTTTT. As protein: CASSVDRGGFATNEKLFF.

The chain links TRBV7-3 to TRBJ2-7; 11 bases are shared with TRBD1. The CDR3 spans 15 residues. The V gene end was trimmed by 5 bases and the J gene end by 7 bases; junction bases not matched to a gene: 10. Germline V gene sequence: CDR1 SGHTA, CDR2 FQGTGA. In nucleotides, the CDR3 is TGTGCCAGCAGCCTAGGACAGGGGGCTGATAGGGAGCAGTACTTC. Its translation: CASSLGQGADREQYF.

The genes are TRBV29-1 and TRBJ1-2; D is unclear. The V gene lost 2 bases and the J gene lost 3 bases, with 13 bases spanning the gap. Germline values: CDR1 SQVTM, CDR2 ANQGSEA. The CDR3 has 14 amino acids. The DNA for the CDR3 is TGCAGCGTTGAAACAGCCGACGCCCACTATGGCTACACCTTC. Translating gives CSVETADAHYGYTF.

The CDR3 DNA reads TGTGCCAGTAGTATCAGGGCTCGGGACACCGGGGAGCTGTTTTTT. Translating gives CASSIRARDTGELFF. V usage is TRBV19 and J usage is TRBJ2-2; D is possibly TRBD1 (5 bases). V was pared by 3 bases and J by 3 bases, with 11 bases between. Per germline, CDR1 LNHDA and CDR2 SQIVND (reference sequence). The CDR3 is made up of 15 amino acids.

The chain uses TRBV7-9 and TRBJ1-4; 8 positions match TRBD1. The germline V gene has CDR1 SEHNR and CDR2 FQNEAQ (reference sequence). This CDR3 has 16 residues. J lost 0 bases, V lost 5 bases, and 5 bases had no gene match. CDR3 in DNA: TGTGCCAGCAGCGTAGGGACAGGCACAACTAATGAAAAACTGTTTTTT. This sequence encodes CASSVGTGTTNEKLFF.

The CDR3 sequence is CATSRVSGPYEQYF. DNA of the CDR3: TGTGCCACCAGCAGAGTTAGCGGGCCTTACGAGCAGTACTTC. V is TRBV15 and J is TRBJ2-7, with TRBD2 matching over 7 bases. Germline V lookup: CDR1 LNHNV, CDR2 YYDKDF (reference sequence). V dropped 1 base and J dropped 4; count of bases not matched to a gene: 4. This CDR3 region has 14 residues. The complete variable domain, with remaining parts taken from reference TRBV15 and TRBJ2-7, reads DAMVIQNPRYQVTQFGKPVTLSCSQTLNHNVMYWYQQKSSQAPKLLFHYYDKDFNNEADTPDNFQSRRPNTSFCFLDIRSPGLGDTAMYLCATSRVSGPYEQYFGPGTRLTVT.

This chain's CDR3 is CASSLTADIYTEAFF. As DNA, the CDR3 is TGTGCCAGCAGCTTAACAGCGGATATATACACTGAAGCTTTCTTT. The chain couples TRBV7-3 to TRBJ1-1; no clear D gene. Trimming took 0 bases from V and 3 from J, leaving 11 bases between them. The CDR3 consists of 15 residues. Germline values: CDR1 SGHTA, CDR2 FQGTGA.

The CDR3 bases are TGTGCCAGCAGCTTAATCTATGCCGACAGTATAGATGGCTACACCTTC. Translating it yields CASSLIYADSIDGYTF. The gene calls are TRBV5-4 and TRBJ1-2; a possible D gene is TRBD1 (5 bases). Germline V lookup: CDR1 SGHNT, CDR2 YYREEE (reference sequence). Trimming shortened V by 2 bases and J by 6 bases, and 20 bases separated the two germline ends. This CDR3 is 16 amino acids long.

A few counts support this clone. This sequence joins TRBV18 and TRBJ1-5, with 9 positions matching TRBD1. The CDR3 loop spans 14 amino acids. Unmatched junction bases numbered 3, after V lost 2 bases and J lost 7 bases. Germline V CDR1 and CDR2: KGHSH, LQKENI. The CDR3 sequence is CASSPGTGKQPQHF. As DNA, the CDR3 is TGTGCCAGCTCACCAGGGACAGGGAAACAGCCCCAGCATTTT.

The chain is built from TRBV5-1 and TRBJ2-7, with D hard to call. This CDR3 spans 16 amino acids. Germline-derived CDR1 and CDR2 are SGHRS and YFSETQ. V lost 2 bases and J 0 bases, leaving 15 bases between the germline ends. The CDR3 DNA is TGCGCCAGCAGCTTTAGAACGAGAACGAGCTCCTACGAGCAGTACTTC. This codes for CASSFRTRTSSYEQYF.

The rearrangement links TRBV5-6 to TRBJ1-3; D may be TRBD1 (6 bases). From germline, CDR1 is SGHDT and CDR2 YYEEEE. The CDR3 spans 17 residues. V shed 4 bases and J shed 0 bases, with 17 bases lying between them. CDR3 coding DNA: TGTGCCAGCAGCGCGACAGGCCGCTTAAACTCTGGAAACACCATATATTTT. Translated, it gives CASSATGRLNSGNTIYF.

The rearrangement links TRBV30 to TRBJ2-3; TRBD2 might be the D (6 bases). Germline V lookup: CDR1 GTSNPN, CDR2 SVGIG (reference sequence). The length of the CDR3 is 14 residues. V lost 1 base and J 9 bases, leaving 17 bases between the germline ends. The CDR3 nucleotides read TGTGCCTGGAGTGGGCTGTCGGCAGGACTAACGCAGTATTTT. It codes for CAWSGLSAGLTQYF.

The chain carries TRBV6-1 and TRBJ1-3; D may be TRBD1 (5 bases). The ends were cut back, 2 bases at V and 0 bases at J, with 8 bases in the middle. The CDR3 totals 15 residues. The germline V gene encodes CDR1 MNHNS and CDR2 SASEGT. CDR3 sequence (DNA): TGTGCCAGCAGTGAAAGGGGAGTCTCTGGAAACACCATATATTTT. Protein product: CASSERGVSGNTIYF.

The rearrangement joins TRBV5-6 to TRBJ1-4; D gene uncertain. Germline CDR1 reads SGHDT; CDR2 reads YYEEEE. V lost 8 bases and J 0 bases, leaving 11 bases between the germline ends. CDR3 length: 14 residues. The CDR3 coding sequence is TGTGCCAGTCATTGGGTCGCAACTAATGAAAAACTGTTTTTT. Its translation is CASHWVATNEKLFF.

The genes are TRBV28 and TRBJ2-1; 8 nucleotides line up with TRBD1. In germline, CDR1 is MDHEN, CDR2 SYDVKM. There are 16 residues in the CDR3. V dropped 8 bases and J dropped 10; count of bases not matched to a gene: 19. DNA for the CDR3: TGTGCCAGCGAACCTAATACAGGGGGTAACCTTTTGGAGCAGTTCTTC. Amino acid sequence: CASEPNTGGNLLEQFF.

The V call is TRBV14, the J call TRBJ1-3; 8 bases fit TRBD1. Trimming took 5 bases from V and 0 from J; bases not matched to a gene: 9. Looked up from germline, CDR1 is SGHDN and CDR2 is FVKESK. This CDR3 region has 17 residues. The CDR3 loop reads CASSLLGTGPSGNTIYF. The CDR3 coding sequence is TGTGCCAGCAGCTTACTCGGGACAGGCCCCTCTGGAAACACCATATATTTT.

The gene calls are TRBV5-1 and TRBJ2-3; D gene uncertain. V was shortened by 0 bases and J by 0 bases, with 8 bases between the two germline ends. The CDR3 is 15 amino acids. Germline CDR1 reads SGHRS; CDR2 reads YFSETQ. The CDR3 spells CASSLGVSSTDTQYF. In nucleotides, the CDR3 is TGCGCCAGCAGCTTGGGGGTATCAAGCACAGATACGCAGTATTTT.